This T cell receptor (beta chain) was captured by sequencing in a study of T cell responses to AZD1222 COVID-19 vaccine. This table comes from immunoSEQ multiplex PCR, and its TCRdb copy is limited to in-frame clones, with some not included. The sample has more than 60,000 clones, about nine tenths seen once. Whole-study results and caveats: Reportedly, nearly half the spike-specific TCRs target unmutated variant regions.

For this clone: Its target is unknown.

Deletions cut 7 bases from V and 0 bases from J, with 12 bases between. CDR3 length: 14 amino acids. Per germline, CDR1 MNHEY and CDR2 SMNVEV (reference sequence). The source of this sequence is an adult in good health. Specimen: peripheral blood, collected on day 0 of AZD1222 vaccination. The V gene is TRBV27, the J gene TRBJ2-5; D ambiguous. The CDR3 nucleotides are TGTGCCAGCACCGCCCTGGGCGACCAAGAGACCCAGTACTTC. Translation: CASTALGDQETQYF.